These 15 T cell receptor beta chains originate from one sample sequenced in a study of blood T cell repertoires in COVID-19. Assay used: immunoSEQ multiplex PCR; TCRdb lists only in-frame clones, some missing. The sample has over 200,000 clones; 90% are singletons. Material: PBMCs or T cells enriched from blood (not recorded which). The receptors derive from a man aged 25-45 years who had been exposed to COVID-19.

The chain carries TRBV15 and TRBJ1-2, with D tentatively TRBD1 (6 bases). The germline V gene has CDR1 LNHNV and CDR2 YYDKDF (reference sequence). This CDR3 comprises 17 residues. Between the trimmed V and J ends, which lost 1 base and 6 bases, there was a span of 21 bases. The CDR3 loop reads CATSRGGQGAEMDGYTF. CDR3 coding DNA: TGTGCCACCAGCAGAGGGGGGCAGGGTGCTGAAATGGATGGCTACACCTTC.

The J gene is TRBJ2-7, the V gene TRBV19; 8 bases line up with TRBD2. Germline values: CDR1 LNHDA, CDR2 SQIVND (reference sequence). The CDR3 is 18 residues long. J gave up 4 bases and V 4 bases, and 18 bases lay outside the gene matches. CDR3 protein: CASSTRTGRGVPSYEQYF. Written as DNA, the CDR3 is TGTGCCAGTAGTACCCGGACTGGGCGGGGGGTACCCTCGTACGAGCAGTACTTC.

The V gene is TRBV5-1, the J gene TRBJ2-3, with TRBD2 as a possible D gene (6 bases). V gave up 4 bases and J gave up 5 bases, with 11 bases separating them. Germline V gene sequence: CDR1 SGHRS, CDR2 YFSETQ. The CDR3 consists of 13 residues. For the CDR3, the DNA is TGCGCCAGCAGCCTGGAGGGGCAAGATACGCAGTATTTT. Its translation: CASSLEGQDTQYF.

This clone was detected once. The V and J genes are TRBV6-2 or TRBV6-3 and TRBJ1-6; D is uncertain. Per the germline V gene, CDR1 is MNHEY and CDR2 is SVGEGT. This CDR3 is 17 amino acids long. V gave up 0 bases and J gave up 9 bases, with 18 bases separating them. CDR3 sequence: CASSYSSPGIAVSPLHF. CDR3 nucleotide sequence: TGTGCCAGCAGTTACTCTAGCCCGGGAATAGCGGTTTCACCCCTCCACTTT.

The chain combines TRBV19 with TRBJ1-2; D is undetermined. CDR1 is LNHDA and CDR2 is SQIVND in the germline V gene (reference sequence). The V end was cut by 5 bases, the J end by 9 bases, with 25 bases between. The CDR3 runs to 16 residues. The CDR3 bases are TGTGCCAGTAGTTTAAACGCTGAGATTCGATGGCGGAGCTACACCTTC. Residues: CASSLNAEIRWRSYTF. Combining the CDR3 with reference TRBV19 and TRBJ1-2 gives the whole variable domain DGGITQSPKYLFRKEGQNVTLSCEQNLNHDAMYWYRQDPGQGLRLIYYSQIVNDFQKGDIAEGYSVSREKKESFPLTVTSAQKNPTAFYLCASSLNAEIRWRSYTFGSGTRLTVV.

The V and J genes are TRBV15 and TRBJ2-7, with 9 bases lining up with TRBD1. Germline V gives CDR1 LNHNV, CDR2 YYDKDF (reference sequence). CDR3 length equals 18 residues. The J segment lost 1 base and the V segment lost 0 bases, leaving 10 bases of the junction unmatched. This chain's CDR3 is CATSRERGGTGPSYEQYF. The CDR3 region has the DNA TGTGCCACCAGCAGAGAACGCGGCGGGACAGGGCCTTCCTACGAGCAGTACTTC.

The sample holds many counts of this clone. This chain links TRBV3-1 (or the pseudogene TRBV3-2) with TRBJ2-5; D ambiguous. Germline assignment: CDR1 LGHDT and CDR2 YNNKEL (reference sequence). The length of the CDR3 is 16 residues. V lost 1 base to trimming and J lost 7 bases, with 19 bases between them. CDR3 loop: CASSQVSTVAPGTQYF. Written as DNA, the CDR3 is TGTGCCAGCAGCCAAGTATCGACCGTCGCCCCAGGGACCCAGTACTTC.

The genes are TRBV19 and TRBJ2-6, with TRBD1 matching over 7 bases. The V segment lost 5 bases and the J segment 2 bases; nucleotides outside the gene matches: 0. Germline CDR1 reads LNHDA; CDR2 reads SQIVND (reference sequence). The CDR3 runs to 14 residues. In nucleotides, the CDR3 is TGTGCCAGTAGTCAGGGGGCTGGGGCCAACGTCCTGACTTTC. Encoded protein: CASSQGAGANVLTF.

This clone was observed once. The V gene is TRBV5-6, the J gene TRBJ1-3; D unclear. V dropped 0 bases and J dropped 2 bases, with 9 bases sitting between them. Germline V gene lookup returns CDR1 SGHDT and CDR2 YYEEEE. The CDR3 has 15 amino acids. Here the CDR3 reads CASSLAGITGNTIYF. DNA for the CDR3: TGTGCCAGCAGCTTGGCGGGGATTACTGGAAACACCATATATTTT. Combining the CDR3 with reference TRBV5-6 and TRBJ1-3 gives the whole variable domain DAGVTQSPTHLIKTRGQQVTLRCSPKSGHDTVSWYQQALGQGPQFIFQYYEEEERQRGNFPDRFSGHQFPNYSSELNVNALLLGDSALYLCASSLAGITGNTIYFGEGSWLTVV.

The rearrangement links TRBV4-3 to TRBJ2-2, with 8 bases identical to TRBD1. The CDR3 runs to 17 residues. CDR1 and CDR2 (germline): LGHNA, YSLEER. Trimming took 0 bases from V and 4 from J; bases not matched to a gene: 7. Here the CDR3 DNA reads TGCGCCAGCAGCCAAGATATGGCAGGGGGCGGCACCGGGGAGCTGTTTTTT. Its translation: CASSQDMAGGGTGELFF.

The V gene is TRBV29-1, the J gene TRBJ2-7, with 9 bases identical to TRBD2. With 4 bases clipped from V and 3 bases from J, the junction kept 4 bases outside the gene matches. Germline V gives CDR1 SQVTM, CDR2 ANQGSEA. The CDR3 extends over 13 amino acids. The CDR3 DNA reads TGCAGCGTTGCGACTAGCGGCAACTACGAGCAGTACTTC. It encodes CSVATSGNYEQYF.

The V call is TRBV7-2, the J call TRBJ1-6; TRBD1 agrees at 8 bases. CDR1 SGHTA and CDR2 FQGNSA come from the germline V gene. J lost 10 bases, V lost 1 base, and 9 bases had no gene match. This CDR3 has 16 amino acids. As DNA, the CDR3 is TGTGCCAGCAGCTTAGAGAGGGCAGGGGGCGGATCACCCCTCCACTTT. This encodes CASSLERAGGGSPLHF.

This sequence joins TRBV7-3 and TRBJ2-2; a possible D gene is TRBD2 (6 bases). Trimming took off 6 bases at V and 1 base at J, with 15 bases between the two ends. The CDR3 totals 16 residues. From germline, CDR1 is SGHTA and CDR2 FQGTGA. DNA for the CDR3: TGTGCCAGCAGTCCCTGGGGAGCGGGGAACACCGGGGAGCTGTTTTTT. Translation: CASSPWGAGNTGELFF. Full variable domain (outside the CDR3, taken from reference TRBV7-3 and TRBJ2-2): GAGVSQTPSNKVTEKGKYVELRCDPISGHTALYWYRQSLGQGPEFLIYFQGTGAADDSGLPNDRFFAVRPEGSVSTLKIQRTERGDSAVYLCASSPWGAGNTGELFFGEGSRLTVL.

The rearrangement joins TRBV5-1 to TRBJ2-3; 7 bases fit TRBD1. Germline V gene data show CDR1 as SGHRS and CDR2 as YFSETQ. With 5 bases clipped from V and 2 bases from J, the junction kept 11 bases outside the gene matches. CDR3 size: 16 residues. This CDR3 reads CASSQVGTAATDTQYF. CDR3 nucleotides: TGCGCCAGCAGTCAGGTGGGGACAGCAGCCACAGATACGCAGTATTTT.

This clone was counted once. V is TRBV6-5 and J is TRBJ1-3, with 9 positions matching TRBD1. CDR3 length: 15 amino acids. The junction had 9 bases not matched to a gene; V was cut back by 6 bases and J by 6 bases. Germline lookup yields CDR1 MNHEY and CDR2 SVGAGI. CDR3 protein: CASSIGTGLANTIYF. The CDR3 DNA follows: TGTGCCAGCAGCATCGGGACAGGGCTGGCAAACACCATATATTTT.